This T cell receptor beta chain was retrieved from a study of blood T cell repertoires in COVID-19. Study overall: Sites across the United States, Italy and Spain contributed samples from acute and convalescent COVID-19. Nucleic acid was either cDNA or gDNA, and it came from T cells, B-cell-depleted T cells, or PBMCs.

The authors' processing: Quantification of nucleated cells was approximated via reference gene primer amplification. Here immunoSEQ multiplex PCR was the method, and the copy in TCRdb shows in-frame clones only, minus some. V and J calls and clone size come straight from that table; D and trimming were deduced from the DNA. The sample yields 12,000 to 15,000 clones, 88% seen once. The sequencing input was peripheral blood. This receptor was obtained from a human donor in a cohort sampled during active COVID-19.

As DNA, the CDR3 is TGTGCCAGCAGTGACGACGGGATAAGCAATCAGCCCCAGCATTTT. Its translation is CASSDDGISNQPQHF. The V and J genes are TRBV2 and TRBJ1-5; D unresolved. Germline-derived CDR1 and CDR2 are SNHLY and FYNNEI. Between the trimmed V and J ends, which lost 3 bases and 1 base, there was a span of 10 bases. The CDR3 is 15 residues long.